This TCR beta chain came from a study of spatial heterogeneity in lung cancer. Specified time point: sample taken at primary tumor resection. MiXCR was run by TCRdb on the 5' RACE reads, yielding one entry per CDR3 protein. Of about 2,400 distinct CDR3 sequences in the sample, about an eighth were seen once. J was trimmed by 2 bases and V by 6 bases; bases with no gene match: 5. The CDR3 is 14 amino acids. Germline CDR1 LNHDA, CDR2 SQIVND (reference sequence). The input for sequencing was normal lung tissue next to the tumor, taken at surgery. The gene calls are TRBV19 and TRBJ2-5, with 8 bases fitting TRBD1. This clonotype originated in a female donor with early-stage non-small cell lung cancer. Here the CDR3 reads CASRLTGGQETQYF. The CDR3 region has the DNA TGTGCCAGTAGGCTCACAGGGGGTCAAGAGACCCAGTACTTC.